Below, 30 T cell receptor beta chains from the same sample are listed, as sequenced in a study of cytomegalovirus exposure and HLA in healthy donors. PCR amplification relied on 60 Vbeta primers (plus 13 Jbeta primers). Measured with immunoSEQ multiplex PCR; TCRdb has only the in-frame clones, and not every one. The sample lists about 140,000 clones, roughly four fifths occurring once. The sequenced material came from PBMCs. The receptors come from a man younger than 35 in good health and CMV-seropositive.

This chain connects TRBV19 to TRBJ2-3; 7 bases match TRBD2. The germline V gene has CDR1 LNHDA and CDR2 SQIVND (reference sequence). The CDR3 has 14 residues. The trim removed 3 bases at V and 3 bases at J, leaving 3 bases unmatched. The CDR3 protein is CASSMVGGTDTQYF. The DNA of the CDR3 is TGTGCCAGTAGTATGGTGGGAGGGACAGATACGCAGTATTTT.

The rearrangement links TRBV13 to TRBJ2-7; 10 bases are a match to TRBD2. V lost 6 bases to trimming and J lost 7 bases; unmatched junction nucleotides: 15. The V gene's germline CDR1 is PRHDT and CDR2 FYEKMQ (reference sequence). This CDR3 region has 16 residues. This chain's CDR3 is CASRPTKAGGMGEQYF. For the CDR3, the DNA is TGTGCCAGCAGACCTACCAAAGCGGGAGGGATGGGGGAGCAGTACTTC. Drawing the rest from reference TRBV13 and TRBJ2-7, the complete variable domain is AAGVIQSPRHLIKEKRETATLKCYPIPRHDTVYWYQQGPGQDPQFLISFYEKMQSDKGSIPDRFSAQQFSDYHSELNMSSLELGDSALYFCASRPTKAGGMGEQYFGPGTRLTVT.

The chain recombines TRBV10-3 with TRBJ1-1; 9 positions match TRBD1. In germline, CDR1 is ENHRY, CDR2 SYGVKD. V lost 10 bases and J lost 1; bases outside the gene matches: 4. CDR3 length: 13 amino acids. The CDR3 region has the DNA TGTGCCACCGCGACAGGGGGGAACACTGAAGCTTTCTTT. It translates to CATATGGNTEAFF.

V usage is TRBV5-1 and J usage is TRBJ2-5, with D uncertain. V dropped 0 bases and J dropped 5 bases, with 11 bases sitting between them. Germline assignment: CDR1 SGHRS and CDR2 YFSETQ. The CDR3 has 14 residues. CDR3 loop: CASSLEPLQETQYF. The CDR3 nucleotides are TGCGCCAGCAGCTTGGAACCCTTACAGGAGACCCAGTACTTC. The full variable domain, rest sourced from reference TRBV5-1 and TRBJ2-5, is KAGVTQTPRYLIKTRGQQVTLSCSPISGHRSVSWYQQTPGQGLQFLFEYFSETQRNKGNFPGRFSGRQFSNSRSEMNVSTLELGDSALYLCASSLEPLQETQYFGPGTRLLVL.

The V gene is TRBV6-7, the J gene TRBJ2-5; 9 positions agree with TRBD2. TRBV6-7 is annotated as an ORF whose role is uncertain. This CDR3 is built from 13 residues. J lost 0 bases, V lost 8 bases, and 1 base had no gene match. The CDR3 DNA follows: TGTGCCAGCTCTAGCGGGAACCAAGAGACCCAGTACTTC. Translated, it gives CASSSGNQETQYF.

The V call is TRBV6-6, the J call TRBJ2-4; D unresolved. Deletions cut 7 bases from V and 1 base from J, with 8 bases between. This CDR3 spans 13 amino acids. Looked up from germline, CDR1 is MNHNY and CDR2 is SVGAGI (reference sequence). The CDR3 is CASISLAKNIQYF. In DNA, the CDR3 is TGTGCCAGCATTAGCTTGGCCAAAAACATTCAGTACTTC.

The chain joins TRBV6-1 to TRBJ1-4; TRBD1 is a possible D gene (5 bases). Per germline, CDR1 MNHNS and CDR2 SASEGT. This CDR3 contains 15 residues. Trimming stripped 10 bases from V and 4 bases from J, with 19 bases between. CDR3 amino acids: CATSPDSALNEKLFF. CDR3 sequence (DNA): TGTGCCACCTCCCCCGACAGTGCCCTTAATGAAAAACTGTTTTTT.

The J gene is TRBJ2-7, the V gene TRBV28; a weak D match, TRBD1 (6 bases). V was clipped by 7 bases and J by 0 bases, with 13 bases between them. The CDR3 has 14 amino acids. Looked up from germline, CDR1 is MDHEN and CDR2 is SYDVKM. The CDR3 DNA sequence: TGTGCCAGCATGGAAGGGGGAAGCTCCTACGAGCAGTACTTC. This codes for CASMEGGSSYEQYF.

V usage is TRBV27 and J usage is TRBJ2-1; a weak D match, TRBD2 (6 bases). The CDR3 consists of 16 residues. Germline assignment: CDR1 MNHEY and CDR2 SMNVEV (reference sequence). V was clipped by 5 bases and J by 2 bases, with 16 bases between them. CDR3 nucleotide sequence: TGTGCCAGCAGTCTTTCGATTAGCGGCACCTACAATGAGCAGTTCTTC. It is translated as CASSLSISGTYNEQFF.

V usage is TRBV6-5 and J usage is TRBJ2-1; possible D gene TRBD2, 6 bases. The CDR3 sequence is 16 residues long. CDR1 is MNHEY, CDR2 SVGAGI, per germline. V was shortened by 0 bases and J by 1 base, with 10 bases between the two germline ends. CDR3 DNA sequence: TGTGCCAGCAGTTACTCCCCGGGAGATTCCTACAATGAGCAGTTCTTC. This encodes CASSYSPGDSYNEQFF.

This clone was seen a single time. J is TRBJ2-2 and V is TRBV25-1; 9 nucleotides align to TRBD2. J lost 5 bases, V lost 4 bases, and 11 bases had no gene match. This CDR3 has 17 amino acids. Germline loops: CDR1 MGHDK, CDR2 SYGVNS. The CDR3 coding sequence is TGTGCCAGCAGTGGGCGAGAAGCGGGAGGTTTTACCGGGGAGCTGTTTTTT. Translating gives CASSGREAGGFTGELFF. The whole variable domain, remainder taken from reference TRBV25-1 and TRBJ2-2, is EADIYQTPRYLVIGTGKKITLECSQTMGHDKMYWYQQDPGMELHLIHYSYGVNSTEKGDLSSESTVSRIRTEHFPLTLESARPSHTSQYLCASSGREAGGFTGELFFGEGSRLTVL.

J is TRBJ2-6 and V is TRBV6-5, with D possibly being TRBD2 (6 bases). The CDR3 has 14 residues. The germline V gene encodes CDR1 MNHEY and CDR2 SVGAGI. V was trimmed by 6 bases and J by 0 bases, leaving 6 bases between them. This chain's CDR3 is CASRGGSGANVLTF. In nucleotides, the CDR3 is TGTGCCAGCAGGGGGGGCTCTGGGGCCAACGTCCTGACTTTC.

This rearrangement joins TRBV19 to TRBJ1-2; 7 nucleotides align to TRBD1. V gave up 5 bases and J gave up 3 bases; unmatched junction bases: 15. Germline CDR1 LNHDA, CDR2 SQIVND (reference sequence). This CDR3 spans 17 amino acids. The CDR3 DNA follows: TGTGCCAGTAGTGCCAGACAGGGTTTGAGCGACTACTATGGCTACACCTTC. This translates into CASSARQGLSDYYGYTF.

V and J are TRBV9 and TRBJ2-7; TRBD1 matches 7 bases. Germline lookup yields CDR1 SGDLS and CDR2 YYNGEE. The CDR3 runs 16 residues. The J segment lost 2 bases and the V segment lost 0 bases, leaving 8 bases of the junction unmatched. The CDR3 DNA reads TGTGCCAGCAGCGTAGCTCCGGGACAGCCTCCCTACGAGCAGTACTTC. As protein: CASSVAPGQPPYEQYF. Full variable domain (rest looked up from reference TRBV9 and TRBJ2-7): DSGVTQTPKHLITATGQRVTLRCSPRSGDLSVYWYQQSLDQGLQFLIQYYNGEERAKGNILERFSAQQFPDLHSELNLSSLELGDSALYFCASSVAPGQPPYEQYFGPGTRLTVT.

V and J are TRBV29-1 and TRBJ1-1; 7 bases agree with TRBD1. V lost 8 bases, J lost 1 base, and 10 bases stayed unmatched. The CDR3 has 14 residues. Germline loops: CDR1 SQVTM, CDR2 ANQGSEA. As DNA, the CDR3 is TGCAGCTCCTACAGGGGTTTCGGGAACACTGAAGCTTTCTTT. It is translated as CSSYRGFGNTEAFF. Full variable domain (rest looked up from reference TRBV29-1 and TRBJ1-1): SAVISQKPSRDICQRGTSLTIQCQVDSQVTMMFWYRQQPGQSLTLIATANQGSEATYESGFVIDKFPISRPNLTFSTLTVSNMSPEDSSIYLCSSYRGFGNTEAFFGQGTRLTVV.

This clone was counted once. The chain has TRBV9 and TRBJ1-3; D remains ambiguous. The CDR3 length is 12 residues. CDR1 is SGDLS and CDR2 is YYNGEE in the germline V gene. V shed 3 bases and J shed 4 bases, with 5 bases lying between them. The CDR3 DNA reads TGTGCCAGCAGCGCCGTAGGAAACACCATATATTTT. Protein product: CASSAVGNTIYF. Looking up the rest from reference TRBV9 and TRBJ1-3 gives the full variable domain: DSGVTQTPKHLITATGQRVTLRCSPRSGDLSVYWYQQSLDQGLQFLIQYYNGEERAKGNILERFSAQQFPDLHSELNLSSLELGDSALYFCASSAVGNTIYFGEGSWLTVV.

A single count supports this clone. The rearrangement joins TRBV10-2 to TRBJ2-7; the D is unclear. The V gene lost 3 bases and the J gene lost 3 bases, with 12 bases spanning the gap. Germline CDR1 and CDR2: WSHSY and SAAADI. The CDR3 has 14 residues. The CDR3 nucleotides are TGCGCCAGCAGTGATCCAGGTCTCAACTACGAGCAGTACTTC. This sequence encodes CASSDPGLNYEQYF.

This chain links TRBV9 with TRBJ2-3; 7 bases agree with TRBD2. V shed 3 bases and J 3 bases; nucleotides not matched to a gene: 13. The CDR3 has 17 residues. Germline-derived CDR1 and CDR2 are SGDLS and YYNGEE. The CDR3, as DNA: TGTGCCAGCAGCGCCGCCCCGGGACTACTACTAACAGATACGCAGTATTTT. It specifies CASSAAPGLLLTDTQYF.

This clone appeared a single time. Here the CDR3 reads CASSLGTGVQPQHF. In DNA form, the CDR3 reads TGCGCCAGCAGCTTGGGGACAGGTGTTCAGCCCCAGCATTTT. The chain couples TRBV5-1 to TRBJ1-5; the match to TRBD1 covers 7 bases. Germline loops: CDR1 SGHRS, CDR2 YFSETQ. Trimming cost V 0 bases and J 6 bases; bases outside gene matches: 3. The CDR3 runs to 14 residues.

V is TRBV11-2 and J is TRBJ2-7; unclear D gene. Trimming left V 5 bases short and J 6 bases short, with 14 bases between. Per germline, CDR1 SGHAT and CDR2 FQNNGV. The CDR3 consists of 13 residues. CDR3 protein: CASSGAVELEQYF. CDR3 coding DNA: TGTGCCAGCAGCGGCGCGGTAGAGCTCGAGCAGTACTTC.

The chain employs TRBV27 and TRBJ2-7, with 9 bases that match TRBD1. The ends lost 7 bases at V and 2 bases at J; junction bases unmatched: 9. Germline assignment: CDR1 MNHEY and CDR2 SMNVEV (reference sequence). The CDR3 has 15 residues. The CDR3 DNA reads TGTGCCAGCACACCTACCGGGACAGGGACCTACGAGCAGTACTTC. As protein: CASTPTGTGTYEQYF.

The CDR3 sequence is CASSQDTLPYEQYF. CDR3 in DNA: TGCGCCAGCAGCCAAGATACTCTCCCCTACGAGCAGTACTTC. The chain joins TRBV4-1 to TRBJ2-7; D gene ambiguous. The CDR3 is 14 amino acids. V lost 0 bases to trimming and J lost 2 bases, with 8 bases between them. The germline gives CDR1 MGHRA, CDR2 YSYEKL.

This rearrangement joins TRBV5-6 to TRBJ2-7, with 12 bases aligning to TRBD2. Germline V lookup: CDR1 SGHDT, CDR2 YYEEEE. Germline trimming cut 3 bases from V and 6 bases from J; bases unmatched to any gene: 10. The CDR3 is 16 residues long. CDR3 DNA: TGTGCCAGCAGCTCTCAATGGGCTAGCGGGAGGGGCGAGCAGTACTTC. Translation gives CASSSQWASGRGEQYF.

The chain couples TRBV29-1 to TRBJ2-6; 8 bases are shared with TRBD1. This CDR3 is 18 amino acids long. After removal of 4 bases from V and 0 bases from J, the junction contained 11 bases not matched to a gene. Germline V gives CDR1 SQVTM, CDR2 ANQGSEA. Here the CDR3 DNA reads TGCAGCGTTGCATCTCCGCAGGGGGCTACCTCTGGGGCCAACGTCCTGACTTTC. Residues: CSVASPQGATSGANVLTF.

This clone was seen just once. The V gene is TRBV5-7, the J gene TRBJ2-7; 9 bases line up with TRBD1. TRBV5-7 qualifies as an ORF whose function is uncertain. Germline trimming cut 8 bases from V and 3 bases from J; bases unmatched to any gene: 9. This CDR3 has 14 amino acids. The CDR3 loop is CARRRGTGSYEQYF. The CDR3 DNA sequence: TGTGCCAGGAGACGGGGGACAGGGAGCTACGAGCAGTACTTC.

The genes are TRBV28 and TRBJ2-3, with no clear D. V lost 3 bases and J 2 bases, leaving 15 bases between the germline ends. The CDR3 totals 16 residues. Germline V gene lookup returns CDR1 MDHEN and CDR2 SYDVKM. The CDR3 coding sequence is TGTGCCAGCAGTTTCCGAACAGCTCCACACACAGATACGCAGTATTTT. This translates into CASSFRTAPHTDTQYF.

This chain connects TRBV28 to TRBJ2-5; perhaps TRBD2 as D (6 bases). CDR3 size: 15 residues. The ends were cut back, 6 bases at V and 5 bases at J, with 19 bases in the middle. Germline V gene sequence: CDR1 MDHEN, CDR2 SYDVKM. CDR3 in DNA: TGTGCCAGCAGCGTGCTGGGGGGTACGGGGGAGACCCAGTACTTC. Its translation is CASSVLGGTGETQYF. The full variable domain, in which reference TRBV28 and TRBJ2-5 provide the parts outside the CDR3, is DVKVTQSSRYLVKRTGEKVFLECVQDMDHENMFWYRQDPGLGLRLIYFSYDVKMKEKGDIPEGYSVSREKKERFSLILESASTNQTSMYLCASSVLGGTGETQYFGPGTRLLVL.

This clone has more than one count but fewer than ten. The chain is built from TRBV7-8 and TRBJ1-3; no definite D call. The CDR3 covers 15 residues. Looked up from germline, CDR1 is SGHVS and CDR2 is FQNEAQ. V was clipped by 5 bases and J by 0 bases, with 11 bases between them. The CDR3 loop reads CASSNREISGNTIYF. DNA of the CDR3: TGTGCCAGCAGCAATCGGGAGATCTCTGGAAACACCATATATTTT.

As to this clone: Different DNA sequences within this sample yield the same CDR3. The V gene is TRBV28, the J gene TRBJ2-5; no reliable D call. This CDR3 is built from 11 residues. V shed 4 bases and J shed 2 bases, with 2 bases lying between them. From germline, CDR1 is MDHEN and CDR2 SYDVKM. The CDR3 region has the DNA TGTGCCAGCAGTTCACAAGAGACCCAGTACTTC. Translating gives CASSSQETQYF.

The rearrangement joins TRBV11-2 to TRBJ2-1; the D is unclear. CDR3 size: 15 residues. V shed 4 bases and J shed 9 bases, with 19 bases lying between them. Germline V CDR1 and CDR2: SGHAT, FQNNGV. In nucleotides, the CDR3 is TGTGCCAGCAGCTCAGGTCAAAATGTGGGCGCTGAGCAGTTCTTC. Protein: CASSSGQNVGAEQFF.